The rows below give T cell receptor beta chains drawn from one sample of a study of cytomegalovirus exposure and HLA in healthy donors. Only in-frame clones appear in the TCRdb table, and some are missing; sequencing was by immunoSEQ multiplex PCR. The sample lists about 130,000 clones, roughly 73% occurring once. The sample comprised PBMCs. The origin of the receptors is a man between 60 and 75 years old in good health and CMV-seropositive. CDR3s leave out the opening cysteine and the closing phenylalanine or tryptophan. Fields, in order: clone size, V gene, J gene, CDR3 protein. Size tells how often a clone was seen (once, few, many) or the class of an expanded clone, and some rows leave it out.

>NA|TRBV11-3|TRBJ2-5
ASSAGGKETQY
>NA|TRBV7-9|TRBJ1-5
ASSLGASPYQPQH
>NA|TRBV7-2|TRBJ2-7
ASSLRGGGYEQY
>NA|TRBV29-1|TRBJ2-5
SVEARFRPETQY
>NA|TRBV7-3|TRBJ2-7
ANQGQGSYEQY
>NA|TRBV6-5|TRBJ1-1
ASTRDRGLTEAF
>NA|TRBV30|TRBJ2-7
AWSVGTSGAYEQY
>NA|TRBV7-9|TRBJ1-2
ASSPTQGDRVLSYGYT
>NA|TRBV28|TRBJ1-2
ASRTGAVPVGGYT
>NA|TRBV7-9|TRBJ1-3
ASSLGVSGNTIY
>NA|TRBV5-1|TRBJ2-3
ASSKGQFDTDTQY
>NA|TRBV7-9|TRBJ2-7
ASSLSGSSYEQY
>NA|TRBV5-1|TRBJ1-1
ASSLVGRENTEAF
>NA|TRBV6-5|TRBJ1-3
ASSYSSGTSGNTIY
>NA|TRBV5-1|TRBJ2-7
ASSLASGREGEQY
>NA|TRBV5-6|TRBJ2-2
ASSRGLAGGQPTGELF
>few|TRBV2|TRBJ1-5
ASSRGTGYQPQH
>NA|TRBV2|TRBJ2-3
ASSEHQVGGGTDTQY
>NA|TRBV4-1|TRBJ2-1
ASSRGLAGGREQF
>few|TRBV4-1|TRBJ2-2
ASSQGLAETTGELF
>NA|TRBV2|TRBJ1-2
ASSERESSSYT
>few|TRBV4-2|TRBJ2-1
ASSQVAGGVNEQF
>few|TRBV28|TRBJ1-4
ASKMAGSMKELF
>NA|TRBV6-5|TRBJ1-3
ASSYSPETGNTIY
>once|TRBV28|TRBJ2-2
ASKAGGSGELF
>NA|TRBV4-1|TRBJ1-6
ASSRFSKRLANSPLH
>few|TRBV11-1|TRBJ2-3
ASSLGTGTSGADTQY
>NA|TRBV29-1|TRBJ1-2
SVSRGDYGYT
>NA|TRBV28|TRBJ2-2
ASSFGGTGELF
>NA|TRBV19|TRBJ1-2
ASSSRGDSKYGYT
>few|TRBV2|TRBJ2-5
ASGVARETQY
>NA|TRBV7-9|TRBJ1-1
ASSLRGGAF
>NA|TRBV10-3|TRBJ2-1
AISLADNEQF
>many|TRBV5-1|TRBJ1-2
ASRQGAQSYGYT
>once|TRBV10-2|TRBJ1-4
ATRLRKTSVVPTNEKLF
>few|TRBV2|TRBJ1-5
ASSVGWTTGNQPQH
>NA|TRBV6-1|TRBJ2-7
ASGTTLYEQY
>NA|TRBV5-5|TRBJ2-7
ASSFRQGAYEQY
>few|TRBV19|TRBJ1-5
ASSQAGGYQPQH
>NA|TRBV28|TRBJ1-2
ASSSSRGYT